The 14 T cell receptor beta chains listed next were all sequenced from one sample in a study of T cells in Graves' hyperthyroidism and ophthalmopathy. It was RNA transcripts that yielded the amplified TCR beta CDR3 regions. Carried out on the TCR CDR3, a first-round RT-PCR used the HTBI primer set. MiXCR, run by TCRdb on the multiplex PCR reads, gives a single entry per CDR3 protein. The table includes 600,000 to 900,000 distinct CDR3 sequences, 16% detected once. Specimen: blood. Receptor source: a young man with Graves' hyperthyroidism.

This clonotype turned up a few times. The CDR3 DNA sequence: TGTGCCAGCAGGGGGGTACCTGGGGAGAAAAGAGGAGGCGGGGAGCTGTTTTTT. Amino acids: CASRGVPGEKRGGGELFF. V is TRBV12-3 or TRBV12-4 and J is TRBJ2-2, with D perhaps given as TRBD1 or TRBD2 (5 bases each). The CDR3 is 18 residues long. The V gene lost 6 bases and the J gene lost 7 bases, with 27 bases spanning the gap.

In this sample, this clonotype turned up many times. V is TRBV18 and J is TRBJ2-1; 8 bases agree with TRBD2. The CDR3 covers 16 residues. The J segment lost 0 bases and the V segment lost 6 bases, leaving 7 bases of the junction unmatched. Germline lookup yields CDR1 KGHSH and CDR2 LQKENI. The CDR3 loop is CASSAGGGSSYNEQFF. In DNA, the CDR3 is TGTGCCAGCTCGGCGGGCGGGGGGAGCTCCTACAATGAGCAGTTCTTC.

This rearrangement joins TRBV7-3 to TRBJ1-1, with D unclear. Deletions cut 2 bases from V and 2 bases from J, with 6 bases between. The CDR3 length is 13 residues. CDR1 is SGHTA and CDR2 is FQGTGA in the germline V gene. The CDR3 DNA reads TGTGCCAGCAGCTTACTCCACAACACTGAAGCTTTCTTT. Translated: CASSLLHNTEAFF.

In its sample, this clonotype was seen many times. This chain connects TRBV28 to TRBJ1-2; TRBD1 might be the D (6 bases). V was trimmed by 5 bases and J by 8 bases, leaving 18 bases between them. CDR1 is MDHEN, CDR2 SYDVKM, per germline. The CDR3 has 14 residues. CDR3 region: CASSLGAGASGYTF. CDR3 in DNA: TGTGCCAGCAGTCTGGGGGCAGGGGCGAGCGGCTACACCTTC.

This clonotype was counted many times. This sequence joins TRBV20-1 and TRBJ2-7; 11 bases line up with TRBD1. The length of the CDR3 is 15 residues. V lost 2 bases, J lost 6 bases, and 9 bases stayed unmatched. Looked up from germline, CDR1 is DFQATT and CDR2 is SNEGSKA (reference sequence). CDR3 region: CSARSGDRGNFEQYF. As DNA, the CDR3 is TGCAGTGCTAGATCGGGGGACAGGGGGAATTTCGAGCAGTACTTC.

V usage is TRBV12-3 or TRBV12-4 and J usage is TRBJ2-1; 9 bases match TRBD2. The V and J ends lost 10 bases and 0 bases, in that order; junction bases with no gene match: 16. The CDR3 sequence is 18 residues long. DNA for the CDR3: TGTGCCATCAGCCCAGGGCTAGCGGGGAGGAGCTCCTACAATGAGCAGTTCTTC. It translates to CAISPGLAGRSSYNEQFF.

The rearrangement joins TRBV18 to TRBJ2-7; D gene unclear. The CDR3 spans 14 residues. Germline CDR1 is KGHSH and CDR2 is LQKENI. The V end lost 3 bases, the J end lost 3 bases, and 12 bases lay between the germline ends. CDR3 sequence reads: CASSPRNSYYEQYF. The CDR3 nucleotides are TGTGCCAGCTCACCTAGAAACAGCTACTACGAGCAGTACTTC.

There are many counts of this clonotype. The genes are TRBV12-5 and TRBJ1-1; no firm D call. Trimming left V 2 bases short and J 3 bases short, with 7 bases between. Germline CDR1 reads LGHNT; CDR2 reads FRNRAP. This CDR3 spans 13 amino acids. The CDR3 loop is CASGLTGYTEAFF. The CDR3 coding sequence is TGTGCTAGTGGTTTGACCGGGTACACTGAAGCTTTCTTT.

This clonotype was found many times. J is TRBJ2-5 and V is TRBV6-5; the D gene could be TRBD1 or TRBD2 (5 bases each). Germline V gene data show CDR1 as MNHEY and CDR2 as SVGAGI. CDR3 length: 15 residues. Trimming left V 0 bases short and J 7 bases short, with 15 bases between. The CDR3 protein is CASSYSRAPQGTQYF. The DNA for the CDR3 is TGTGCCAGCAGTTACTCGAGGGCACCCCAGGGGACCCAGTACTTC.

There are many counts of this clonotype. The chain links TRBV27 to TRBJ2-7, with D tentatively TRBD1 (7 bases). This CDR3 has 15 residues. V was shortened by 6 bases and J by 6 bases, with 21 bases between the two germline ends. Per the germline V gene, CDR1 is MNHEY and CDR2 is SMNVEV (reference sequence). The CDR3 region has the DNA TGTGCCAGCAGCTATACAGCGACAGGGAGGTCCGAGCAGTACTTC. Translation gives CASSYTATGRSEQYF.

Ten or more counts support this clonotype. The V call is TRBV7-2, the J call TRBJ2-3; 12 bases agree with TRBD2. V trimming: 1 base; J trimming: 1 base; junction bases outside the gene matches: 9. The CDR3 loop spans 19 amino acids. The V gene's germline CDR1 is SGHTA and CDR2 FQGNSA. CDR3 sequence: CASSLVVGLAGVGTDTQYF. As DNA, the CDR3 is TGTGCCAGCAGCTTAGTCGTGGGACTAGCGGGTGTGGGCACAGATACGCAGTATTTT.

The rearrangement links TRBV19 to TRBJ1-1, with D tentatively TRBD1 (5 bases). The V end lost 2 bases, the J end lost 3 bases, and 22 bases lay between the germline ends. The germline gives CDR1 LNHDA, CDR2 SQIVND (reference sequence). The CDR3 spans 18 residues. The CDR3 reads CASSISVGRRLGDTEAFF. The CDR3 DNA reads TGTGCCAGTAGTATAAGTGTGGGCCGTCGCCTGGGGGACACTGAAGCTTTCTTT.

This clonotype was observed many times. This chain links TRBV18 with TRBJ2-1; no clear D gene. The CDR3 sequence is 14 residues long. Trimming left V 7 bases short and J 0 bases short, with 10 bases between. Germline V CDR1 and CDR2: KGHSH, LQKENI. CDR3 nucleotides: TGTGCCAGCTTGGGCCCTGGCTCCTACAATGAGCAGTTCTTC. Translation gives CASLGPGSYNEQFF.

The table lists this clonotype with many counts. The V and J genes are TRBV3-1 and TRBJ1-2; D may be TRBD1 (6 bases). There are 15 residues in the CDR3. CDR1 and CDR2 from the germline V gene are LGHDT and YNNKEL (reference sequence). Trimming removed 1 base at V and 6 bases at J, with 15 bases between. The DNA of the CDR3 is TGTGCCAGCAGCCAAGGTTCGACGGGGGGCAATGGCTACACCTTC. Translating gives CASSQGSTGGNGYTF.